The entry below gives a single T cell receptor (beta chain) sequence along with its context. Per germline, CDR1 LNHDA and CDR2 SQIVND (reference sequence). The CDR3 loop spans 15 amino acids. V dropped 5 bases and J dropped 3 bases, with 16 bases sitting between them. Sequencing targeted TCR beta in T cells from blood (CD8+ and CD4+). Healthy donors, matched for age and sex, constituted the control group. TEMRA cells were FACS-enriched and CD8+ and CD4+ T cells negatively isolated. An input of roughly 0.5 to 1 ug of RNA was subjected to reverse transcription using random hexamers. The authors amplified TCR beta CDR3 across 54 Vbeta and 13 Jbeta using immunoSEQ multiplex PCR. TCRdb re-analysed the immunoSEQ multiplex PCR reads in MiXCR, keeping a single row per CDR3 protein. The table lists 150,000 to 200,000 distinct CDR3 sequences, about 91% of them singletons. The sample is drawn from a study of CD8 T cells in Susac syndrome.

Sequencing was done on a sample of CD4+ T cells from PBMCs. The receptor's source is a human donor in good health. The chain is built from TRBV19 and TRBJ1-1; possibly TRBD1 for D (5 bases). The CDR3 DNA reads TGTGCCAGTAGTCCCCGGGAGGGCAGGGACACTGAAGCTTTCTTT. The encoded protein is CASSPREGRDTEAFF.